The TCR beta chain described here comes from a study of T cells in Graves' hyperthyroidism and ophthalmopathy. This clonotype has a count of ten or more. From RNA transcripts, TCR beta CDR3 regions were amplified. A set of HTBI primers served as the primers for a first-round RT-PCR of the TCR CDR3. TCRdb ran MiXCR on the multiplex PCR reads and lists one entry per CDR3 protein. Of 450,000 to 650,000 distinct CDR3 sequences in the sample, about 15% were seen once. The V gene's germline CDR1 is MDHEN and CDR2 SYDVKM. The CDR3 is made up of 13 amino acids. Between the trimmed V and J ends, which lost 9 bases and 7 bases, there was a span of 15 bases. Each 10 ml fresh peripheral blood draw supplied the PBMCs.

This TCR was sampled from a woman younger than 35 with Graves' ophthalmopathy. The chain uses TRBV28 and TRBJ1-4, with D possibly being TRBD1 (6 bases). Sequenced: blood. This chain's CDR3 is CASKGGLGEKLFF. In DNA form, the CDR3 reads TGTGCCAGTAAGGGGGGATTGGGTGAAAAACTGTTTTTT.